This entry describes one TCR beta chain. As yet, its antigen is unknown. This record comes from a study of memory CD4+ T cells and cytomegalovirus serostatus. Across the whole study: This sample comes from healthy Belgian adults, fewer than 10 CMV seropositive, around 26 seronegative.

The V end lost 4 bases, the J end lost 3 bases, and 10 bases lay between the germline ends. Per the germline V gene, CDR1 is ENHRY and CDR2 is SYGVKD. The CDR3 totals 13 residues. Method: immunoSEQ multiplex PCR; TCRdb's copy keeps in-frame clones and lacks some. The table lists approximately 41,000 clones, over 60% of them singletons, with 5% to 7% in the top ten. Overall study findings and caveats: About 40% of the roughly 160 known CMV-associated TCRbeta sequences appeared in CD4+ memory. The CMV-associated TCR signature appears largely within the CD4+ memory repertoire. Median bootstrapped AUC for CMV status was just under 0.97 originally, just under 0.93 US-trained.

Single viable CD3+CD4+CD8-CD45RO+ cells were sorted as the memory CD4+ T cells. This chain connects TRBV10-3 to TRBJ2-7; D not certain. Sequencing was carried out using memory CD4+ T cells from blood. The receptor's source is an adult in good health and CMV-seronegative. The CDR3 nucleotides read TGTGCCATCAGTGGTAACATTGGCTACGAGCAGTACTTC. This encodes CAISGNIGYEQYF.